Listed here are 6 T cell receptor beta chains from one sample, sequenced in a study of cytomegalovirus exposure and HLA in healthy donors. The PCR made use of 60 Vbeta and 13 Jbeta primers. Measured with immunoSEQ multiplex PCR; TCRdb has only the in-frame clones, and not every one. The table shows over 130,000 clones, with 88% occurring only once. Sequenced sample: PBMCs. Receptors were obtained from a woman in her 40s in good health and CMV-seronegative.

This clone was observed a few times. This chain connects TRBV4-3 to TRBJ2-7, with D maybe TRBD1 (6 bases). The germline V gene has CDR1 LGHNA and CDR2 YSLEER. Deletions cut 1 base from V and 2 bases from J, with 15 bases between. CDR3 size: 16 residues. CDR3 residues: CASSQGSTGKTYEQYF. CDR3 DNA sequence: TGCGCCAGCAGCCAAGGAAGTACAGGGAAAACCTACGAGCAGTACTTC.

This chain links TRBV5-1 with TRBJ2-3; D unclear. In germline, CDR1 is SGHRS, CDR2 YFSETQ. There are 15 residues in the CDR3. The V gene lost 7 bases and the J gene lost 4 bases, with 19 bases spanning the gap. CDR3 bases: TGCGCCAGCGCCCAGTCGTTAGGCGGTGCAGATACGCAGTATTTT. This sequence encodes CASAQSLGGADTQYF.

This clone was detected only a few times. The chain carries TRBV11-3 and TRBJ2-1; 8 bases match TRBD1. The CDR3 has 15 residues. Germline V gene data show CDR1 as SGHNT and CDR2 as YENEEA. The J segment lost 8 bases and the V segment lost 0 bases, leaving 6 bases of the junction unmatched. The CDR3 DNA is TGTGCCAGCAGCTTAGATCACGACAGGGGTTATGAGCAGTTCTTC. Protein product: CASSLDHDRGYEQFF.

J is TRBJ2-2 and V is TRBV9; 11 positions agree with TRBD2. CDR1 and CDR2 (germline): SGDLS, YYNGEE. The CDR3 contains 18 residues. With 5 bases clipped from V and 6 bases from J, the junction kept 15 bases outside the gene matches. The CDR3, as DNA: TGTGCCAGCAGAGCCGGGACTAGCGGATTCGCTACGGCCGGGGAGCTGTTTTTT. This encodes CASRAGTSGFATAGELFF. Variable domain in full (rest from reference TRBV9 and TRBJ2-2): DSGVTQTPKHLITATGQRVTLRCSPRSGDLSVYWYQQSLDQGLQFLIQYYNGEERAKGNILERFSAQQFPDLHSELNLSSLELGDSALYFCASRAGTSGFATAGELFFGEGSRLTVL.

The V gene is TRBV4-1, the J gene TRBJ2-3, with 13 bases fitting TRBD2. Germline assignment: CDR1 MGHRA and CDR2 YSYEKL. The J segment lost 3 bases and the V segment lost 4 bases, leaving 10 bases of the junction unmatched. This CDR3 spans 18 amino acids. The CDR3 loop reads CASSPQPGLAGVTDTQYF. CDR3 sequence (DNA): TGCGCCAGCAGCCCACAACCCGGACTAGCGGGAGTTACAGATACGCAGTATTTT.

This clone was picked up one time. The CDR3 reads CASSYSREGGDTQYF. The CDR3 DNA reads TGTGCCAGCAGTTACTCGAGGGAGGGAGGAGATACGCAGTATTTT. The chain uses TRBV6-5 and TRBJ2-3; TRBD2 matches at 7 bases. This CDR3 contains 15 residues. Per germline, CDR1 MNHEY and CDR2 SVGAGI. The junction had 5 bases not matched to a gene; V was cut back by 0 bases and J by 5 bases.